This TCR beta chain was recovered during a study of T-cell memory formation after mild COVID-19. Study observations and caveats: Clones that got smaller from day 15 to 85 had even CD4/CD8, while clones growing later tipped toward CD4+. Researchers could not confirm that second-wave clones peaking on day 37 targeted SARS-CoV-2. CD4+ clones that contracted lay mainly in CM and EM; CD8+ ones lay in EMRA.

There are a few counts of this clonotype. The antigen is unknown. One entry per CDR3 protein, called by TCRdb with MiXCR from the 5' RACE reads. The sample carries fewer than 700,000 distinct CDR3 sequences, under 20% recorded once. In germline, CDR1 is ENHRY, CDR2 SYGVKD. The CDR3 is 14 amino acids. V lost 6 bases, J lost 8 bases, and 16 bases lay in between. The material sequenced was PBMCs or a T cell subset sorted from them (not recorded which). This receptor was obtained from an adult woman who had mild COVID-19 (a few samples of this study predate the infection). Cell type and time point are not known. The chain carries TRBV10-3 and TRBJ2-2, with D uncertain. CDR3: CAISDTNAAGELFF. The CDR3 DNA follows: TGTGCCATCAGCGATACCAACGCGGCGGGGGAGCTGTTTTTT.